This T cell receptor (beta chain) comes out of a study of T-cell reconstitution after alpha-beta-depleted transplantation in children. General observations from the study: Elevated TCRbeta diversity at day 60 was traced, in some patients, to surviving recipient T cells and thymic progenitors. Several hundred expanded graft clones reportedly gave rise to the alpha-beta T cells present about two months after transplant.

This clonotype has ten or more counts. The antigen remains undetermined. V was pared by 6 bases and J by 4 bases, with 18 bases between. The CDR3 covers 14 residues. Germline V gene sequence: CDR1 DFQATT, CDR2 SNEGSKA (reference sequence). This sample's TCRbeta library carried unique molecular identifier barcodes. MiXCR was run by TCRdb on the PCR reads, yielding one entry per CDR3 protein. The data show approximately 490,000 distinct CDR3 sequences, with roughly a tenth seen just once and about 2.1% held by the top ten. The chain recombines TRBV20-1 with TRBJ1-1, with D uncertain. The source of this sequence is a child under 10 years old with inherited bone marrow failure, due to receive a stem cell transplant. Specimen: PBMCs, collected before TCRalphabeta/CD19-depleted stem cell transplant. DNA of the CDR3: TGCAGTGCCAAACCAGTGACTCAGGTCACTGAAGCTTTCTTT. This gives the protein CSAKPVTQVTEAFF.